These 7 T cell receptor beta chains came from one sample sequenced in a study of T cell responses to AZD1222 COVID-19 vaccine. Assay used: immunoSEQ multiplex PCR; TCRdb lists only in-frame clones, some missing. The sample consists of about 86,000 clones, roughly 89% of them appearing once. The sequences come from peripheral blood, collected 28 days after the second AZD1222 dose. All receptors come from an adult who received the AZD1222 COVID-19 vaccine.

As DNA, the CDR3 is TGCAGCGTTTTAAGGGGGCTAACTGAAGCTTTCTTT. Encoded protein: CSVLRGLTEAFF. The chain couples TRBV29-1 to TRBJ1-1, with 7 bases identical to TRBD1. After removal of 5 bases from V and 5 bases from J, the junction contained 5 bases not matched to a gene. The CDR3 sequence is 12 residues long. In germline, CDR1 is SQVTM, CDR2 ANQGSEA.

J is TRBJ2-3 and V is TRBV23-1; 10 bases are shared with TRBD2. TRBV23-1 is an ORF, and what it does is uncertain. The CDR3 is 18 residues long. Trimming cost V 1 base and J 0 bases; bases outside gene matches: 7. DNA of the CDR3: TGCGCCAGCAGTCAATGGTCTAGCGGGGGAATGAGCACAGATACGCAGTATTTT. Its translation is CASSQWSSGGMSTDTQYF.

The V call is TRBV11-2, the J call TRBJ1-2; D is unclear. The CDR3 is 12 amino acids. The germline V gene encodes CDR1 SGHAT and CDR2 FQNNGV. With 4 bases removed from V and 8 bases from J, the gap between germline ends came to 11 bases. CDR3 nucleotide sequence: TGTGCCAGCAGCTACAACAACCGAGGCTACACCTTC. Amino acid sequence: CASSYNNRGYTF.

The chain employs TRBV27 and TRBJ2-5; D is unclear. Germline values: CDR1 MNHEY, CDR2 SMNVEV (reference sequence). This CDR3 has 14 residues. The V gene lost 0 bases and the J gene lost 5 bases, with 10 bases spanning the gap. CDR3 amino acids: CASSLSPLFETQYF. DNA of the CDR3: TGTGCCAGCAGTTTATCGCCCCTTTTCGAGACCCAGTACTTC.

The gene calls are TRBV5-4 and TRBJ1-3, with 7 bases fitting TRBD1. The CDR3 is 18 residues long. The germline CDR1 and CDR2 sequences are SGHNT and YYREEE (reference sequence). V was pared by 4 bases and J by 1 base, with 14 bases of the junction left unmatched. In DNA form, the CDR3 reads TGTGCCAGCAGCCAATTATTCACGGGACAGTCATCTGGAAACACCATATATTTT. Encoded protein: CASSQLFTGQSSGNTIYF.

The CDR3 sequence is CASSLGVSGANVLTF. DNA for the CDR3: TGTGCCAGCAGTTTAGGGGTTTCTGGGGCCAACGTCCTGACTTTC. The V call is TRBV27, the J call TRBJ2-6; no firm D call. The ends were cut back, 2 bases at V and 1 base at J, with 6 bases in the middle. Germline CDR1 is MNHEY and CDR2 is SMNVEV (reference sequence). The length of the CDR3 is 15 residues.

The chain recombines TRBV4-1 with TRBJ1-5, with 7 bases fitting TRBD1. Per the germline V gene, CDR1 is MGHRA and CDR2 is YSYEKL. CDR3 length: 18 residues. The junction had 8 bases not matched to a gene; V was cut back by 0 bases and J by 0 bases. This chain's CDR3 is CASSQDPWDSVSNQPQHF. CDR3 nucleotides: TGCGCCAGCAGCCAAGATCCCTGGGACAGCGTTAGCAATCAGCCCCAGCATTTT.